A single sample is the source of the 15 T cell receptor beta chains below, sequenced in a study of blood T cell repertoires in COVID-19. Some clones are missing from TCRdb's copy, which holds only in-frame ones; the method was immunoSEQ multiplex PCR. This sample has hundreds of thousands of clones, with 80% to 90% found just once. Sequencing input: peripheral blood. The receptors were gathered from an elderly woman with COVID-19, enrolled during active disease.

The chain employs TRBV5-6 and TRBJ1-5; possibly TRBD1 for D (5 bases). The CDR3 consists of 18 residues. V was pared by 1 base and J by 2 bases, with 19 bases between. The germline gives CDR1 SGHDT, CDR2 YYEEEE. The CDR3 DNA is TGTGCCAGCAGCTTGTTCACAGGCCCCAGGGCGGGCAATCAGCCCCAGCATTTT. Residues: CASSLFTGPRAGNQPQHF.

The V gene is TRBV30, the J gene TRBJ2-3; 7 positions match TRBD2. V gave up 8 bases and J gave up 1 base; unmatched junction bases: 12. Germline CDR1 reads GTSNPN; CDR2 reads SVGIG (reference sequence). The CDR3 loop spans 15 amino acids. The CDR3 reads CAGGGAPGGTDTQYF. DNA of the CDR3: TGTGCCGGGGGGGGAGCGCCTGGGGGCACAGATACGCAGTATTTT.

This sequence joins TRBV7-2 and TRBJ1-4; D is ambiguous. Germline V lookup: CDR1 SGHTA, CDR2 FQGNSA. V was cut by 5 bases and J by 4 bases, with 17 bases left in between. This CDR3 region has 16 residues. This CDR3 reads CASSKQTRLFNEKLFF. The CDR3 DNA sequence: TGTGCCAGCAGCAAACAAACCAGACTCTTTAATGAAAAACTGTTTTTT.

The chain uses TRBV10-1 and TRBJ1-1; 8 positions match TRBD1. This CDR3 region has 13 residues. The trim removed 6 bases at V and 7 bases at J, leaving 7 bases unmatched. Germline CDR1 reads WNHNN; CDR2 reads SYGVQD (reference sequence). CDR3 sequence reads: CASSRQGISEAFF. CDR3 DNA: TGCGCCAGCAGCCGACAGGGGATAAGTGAAGCTTTCTTT.

The chain employs TRBV5-1 and TRBJ1-6, with a tentative D call TRBD1 (5 bases). Germline CDR1 SGHRS, CDR2 YFSETQ. Trimming removed 1 base at V and 0 bases at J, with 8 bases between. This CDR3 has 16 residues. The CDR3 loop reads CASSLLGGSYNSPLHF. DNA for the CDR3: TGCGCCAGCAGCTTGTTGGGGGGCTCCTATAATTCACCCCTCCACTTT. The entire variable domain, with the rest obtained from reference TRBV5-1 and TRBJ1-6, is as follows: KAGVTQTPRYLIKTRGQQVTLSCSPISGHRSVSWYQQTPGQGLQFLFEYFSETQRNKGNFPGRFSGRQFSNSRSEMNVSTLELGDSALYLCASSLLGGSYNSPLHFGNGTRLTVT.

V is TRBV7-3 and J is TRBJ2-3; D remains ambiguous. Germline-derived CDR1 and CDR2 are SGHTA and FQGTGA. The V end was cut by 1 base, the J end by 0 bases, with 8 bases between. The CDR3 totals 15 residues. In nucleotides, the CDR3 is TGTGCCAGCAGCTTAATAGCCACTAGCACAGATACGCAGTATTTT. Its protein product is CASSLIATSTDTQYF.

This clone has just one count. V usage is TRBV28 and J usage is TRBJ2-1, with 12 bases that match TRBD2. The germline gives CDR1 MDHEN, CDR2 SYDVKM. The CDR3 is 19 residues long. V dropped 2 bases and J dropped 2; count of bases not matched to a gene: 10. The CDR3: CASSLGVASGRATYNEQFF. The CDR3 DNA is TGTGCCAGCAGTTTAGGGGTAGCTAGCGGGAGGGCGACCTACAATGAGCAGTTCTTC.

The rearrangement joins TRBV7-2 to TRBJ1-4; TRBD1 matches 11 bases. The CDR3 spans 16 residues. Germline V gene lookup returns CDR1 SGHTA and CDR2 FQGNSA. J was trimmed by 2 bases and V by 4 bases; bases with no gene match: 3. The CDR3 DNA reads as TGTGCCAGCAGCTCGGACAGGGGGCTGACTAATGAAAAACTGTTTTTT. Its translation: CASSSDRGLTNEKLFF.

This chain joins TRBV2 and TRBJ1-3, with a weak D call TRBD1 (5 bases). The CDR3 has 14 residues. The germline V gene encodes CDR1 SNHLY and CDR2 FYNNEI. Trimming stripped 7 bases from V and 0 bases from J, with 10 bases between. The CDR3 DNA follows: TGTGCCAGCAAGGGGACTTACTCTGGAAACACCATATATTTT. Protein sequence: CASKGTYSGNTIYF.

The V call is TRBV19, the J call TRBJ2-2; TRBD1 matches at 8 bases. The CDR3 covers 17 residues. The V and J ends lost 4 bases and 1 base, in that order; junction bases with no gene match: 8. The germline gives CDR1 LNHDA, CDR2 SQIVND (reference sequence). The CDR3 nucleotides are TGTGCCAGTAGTAACCTCCGGACAGGGAGGAACACCGGGGAGCTGTTTTTT. Amino acids: CASSNLRTGRNTGELFF.

The chain couples TRBV4-3 to TRBJ2-2, with TRBD1 matching 8 bases. Trimming took 3 bases from V and 4 from J; bases not matched to a gene: 7. Germline V CDR1 and CDR2: LGHNA, YSLEER. The CDR3 loop spans 16 amino acids. In nucleotides, the CDR3 is TGCGCCAGCAGCCAGCTCGACAGGGGAATCACCGGGGAGCTGTTTTTT. It specifies CASSQLDRGITGELFF.

The chain combines TRBV28 with TRBJ1-5, with TRBD1 matching 9 bases. From germline, CDR1 is MDHEN and CDR2 SYDVKM. CDR3 size: 16 residues. J was trimmed by 6 bases and V by 6 bases; bases with no gene match: 12. Here the CDR3 reads CASRGQGSPSVQPQHF. The CDR3 bases are TGTGCCAGCAGGGGACAGGGTTCGCCTAGCGTTCAGCCCCAGCATTTT. The full variable domain, with the rest looked up from reference TRBV28 and TRBJ1-5, is DVKVTQSSRYLVKRTGEKVFLECVQDMDHENMFWYRQDPGLGLRLIYFSYDVKMKEKGDIPEGYSVSREKKERFSLILESASTNQTSMYLCASRGQGSPSVQPQHFGDGTRLSIL.

V and J are TRBV28 and TRBJ1-5, with a weak D call TRBD1 (6 bases). The germline gives CDR1 MDHEN, CDR2 SYDVKM. V was shortened by 2 bases and J by 6 bases, with 17 bases between the two germline ends. This CDR3 contains 16 residues. The CDR3 region is CASSLRPGGGGQPQHF. DNA for the CDR3: TGTGCCAGCAGTTTAAGGCCGGGGGGCGGAGGTCAGCCCCAGCATTTT.

V gene TRBV4-2 combines with J gene TRBJ2-7; D may be TRBD2 (5 bases). V was clipped by 6 bases and J by 0 bases, with 15 bases between them. Germline loops: CDR1 LGHNA, CDR2 YNFKEQ. The CDR3 consists of 15 residues. CDR3 nucleotide sequence: TGTGCCAGCAGTATTCTCGCGGGTAGCTCCTACGAGCAGTACTTC. It codes for CASSILAGSSYEQYF.

The gene calls are TRBV4-3 and TRBJ2-1; 10 bases map to TRBD2. The V segment lost 1 base and the J segment 7 bases; nucleotides outside the gene matches: 7. Germline values: CDR1 LGHNA, CDR2 YSLEER. This CDR3 spans 16 amino acids. The CDR3 here is CASSQVYLAGENEQFF. CDR3 coding DNA: TGCGCCAGCAGCCAAGTGTACCTAGCGGGAGAGAATGAGCAGTTCTTC.